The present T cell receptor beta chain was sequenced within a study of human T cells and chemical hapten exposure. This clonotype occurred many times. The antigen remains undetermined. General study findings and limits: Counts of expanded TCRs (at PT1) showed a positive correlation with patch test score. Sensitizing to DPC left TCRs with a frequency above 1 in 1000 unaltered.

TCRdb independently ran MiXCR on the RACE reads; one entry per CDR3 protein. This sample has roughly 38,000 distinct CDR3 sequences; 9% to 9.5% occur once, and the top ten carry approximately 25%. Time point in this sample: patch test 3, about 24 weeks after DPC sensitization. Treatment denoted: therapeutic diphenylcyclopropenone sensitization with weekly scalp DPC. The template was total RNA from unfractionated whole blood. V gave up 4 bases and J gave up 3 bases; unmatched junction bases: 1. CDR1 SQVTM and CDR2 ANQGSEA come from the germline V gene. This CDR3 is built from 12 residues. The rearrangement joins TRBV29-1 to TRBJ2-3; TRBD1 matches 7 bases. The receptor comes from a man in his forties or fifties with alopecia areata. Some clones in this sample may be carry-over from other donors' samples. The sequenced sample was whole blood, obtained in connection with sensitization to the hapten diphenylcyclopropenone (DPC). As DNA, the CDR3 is TGCAGCGTTGTACAGGGGACAGATACGCAGTATTTT. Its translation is CSVVQGTDTQYF.